This T cell receptor beta chain stems from a study of T-cell memory formation after mild COVID-19. This clonotype was observed a handful of times. V was cut by 4 bases and J by 2 bases, with 9 bases left in between. Germline CDR1 LGHDT, CDR2 YNNKEL (reference sequence). CDR3 length equals 14 residues. One entry per CDR3 protein, called by TCRdb with MiXCR from the 5' RACE reads. The top ten clones hold roughly 45% of a sample with 55,000 to 70,000 distinct CDR3 sequences, about a quarter of them seen once. The sequence derives from a man younger than 35 who had mild COVID-19 (a few samples of this study predate the infection). Cell type and time point are not known. Sequenced sample: PBMCs or a T cell subset sorted from them (not recorded which). The rearrangement uses TRBV3-1 and TRBJ2-1, with a possible D match to TRBD2 (6 bases). The CDR3 sequence is CASSLGTAYNEQFF. CDR3 bases: TGTGCCAGCAGCCTGGGGACTGCCTACAATGAGCAGTTCTTC.